This TCR beta chain was identified during a study of monozygotic twins with inflammatory bowel disease. Study conclusions and caveats: Support was absent for any single strong signal or clonotype linked to IBD. The analysis did not separate different T cell subtypes.

On this clonotype itself: Its target is unknown.

cDNA synthesis was performed in eight separate reactions for each sample. Nested PCRs of approximately 16 and 10 cycles, two in total, were run on TCRalpha and TCRbeta cDNA. From its re-call of the 5' RACE reads, TCRdb lists each CDR3 protein once, without DNA. The sample is made up of some 190,000 distinct CDR3 sequences, and the top ten hold about 8% of it. Germline-derived CDR1 and CDR2 are SGHTA and FQGNSA. CDR3 size: 16 residues. The chain uses TRBV7-2 and TRBJ2-7; TCRdb selects TRBD2, and the lack of DNA leaves this call unchecked. The sequence was obtained from a human donor with ulcerative colitis or Crohn's disease, or a healthy co-twin of an affected twin (not recorded which). The specimen was blood. CDR3 residues: CASSLLGAGGAYEQYF.